The T cell receptor (beta chain) under discussion was sequenced for a study of blood T cell repertoires in COVID-19. Libraries were prepared by immunoSEQ multiplex PCR; TCRdb keeps only in-frame clonotypes and omits some of them. The sample yields some 170,000 clones, approximately 81% seen once. Germline lookup yields CDR1 SGHAT and CDR2 FQNNGV. This CDR3 is built from 15 residues. J lost 9 bases, V lost 4 bases, and 13 bases had no gene match. The clonotype was recovered from a man aged 35-49 years with acute or convalescent COVID-19. Sequencing was carried out using peripheral blood. This sequence joins TRBV11-2 and TRBJ2-5, with TRBD2 identical over 8 bases. The CDR3 DNA is TGTGCCAGCAGCTCCGGGGGGGGTAGAGCGTTGTCCCAGTACTTC. This gives the protein CASSSGGGRALSQYF. The entire variable domain, with the rest obtained from reference TRBV11-2 and TRBJ2-5, is as follows: EAGVAQSPRYKIIEKRQSVAFWCNPISGHATLYWYQQILGQGPKLLIQFQNNGVVDDSQLPKDRFSAERLKGVDSTLKIQPAKLEDSAVYLCASSSGGGRALSQYFGPGTRLLVL.